The following is a T cell receptor (beta chain) sequence with its context. Per the authors' pipeline: Estimated nucleated cell counts came from reference gene primer amplification. Here immunoSEQ multiplex PCR was the method, and the copy in TCRdb shows in-frame clones only, minus some. V and J calls and clone size are given by that table; D and trimming were obtained from the DNA. The sample lists a few hundred thousand clones; 75% to 90% were seen once. Study members were between 18 and 89 years old and lived in 24 US regions. Recovered status applied to Cohort 3 donors who had two consecutive negative PCRs. It also applied to those with clearance or with symptom resolution. The sample comes from a study of blood T cell repertoires in COVID-19. Study summary: T cells, B-cell-depleted T cells, or PBMCs supplied cDNA or gDNA.

Sequenced: PBMCs or T cells enriched from blood (not recorded which). This TCR came from a woman in her fifties or sixties who had recovered from COVID-19.

The CDR3 coding sequence is TGTGCCTGGAGTGTACAGGGCGGCCAAGAGACCCAGTACTTC. It is translated as CAWSVQGGQETQYF. The chain couples TRBV30 to TRBJ2-5, with D maybe TRBD1 (6 bases). In germline, CDR1 is GTSNPN, CDR2 SVGIG (reference sequence). This CDR3 has 14 residues. With 0 bases removed from V and 1 base from J, the gap between germline ends came to 9 bases. Drawing the rest from reference TRBV30 and TRBJ2-5, the complete variable domain is SQTIHQWPATLVQPVGSPLSLECTVEGTSNPNLYWYRQAAGRGLQLLFYSVGIGQISSEVPQNLSASRPQDRQFILSSKKLLLSDSGFYLCAWSVQGGQETQYFGPGTRLLVL.